The clone carrying this T cell receptor (beta chain) has more than one count but fewer than ten. Antigen: not known. The data stem from a study of CD8 T cells in ankylosing spondylitis. The germline CDR1 and CDR2 sequences are SEHNR and FQNEAQ (reference sequence). V was trimmed by 3 bases and J by 2 bases, leaving 15 bases between them. This CDR3 is built from 16 residues. Study-level results: Certain motif variants had earlier appeared in reactive arthritis synovial fluid and blood. Reportedly, significant enrichment of disease-linked clones occurred in matched ankylosing spondylitis synovial fluid. Within ankylosing spondylitis blood, a TCR beta motif made up of seven to nine highly homologous variants appeared to be characteristic.

TCRdb analysed the 5' RACE reads with MiXCR anew, one entry per CDR3 protein. The profile covers hundreds of thousands of distinct CDR3 sequences, with 7% to 10% appearing a single time and approximately 4.8% taken by the ten largest. The TCR sequence derives from a female donor with ankylosing spondylitis or in good health (not recorded which). Sequencing used blood, either unsorted or a sorted T cell fraction (not recorded which). This chain joins TRBV7-9 and TRBJ2-3; D uncertain. CDR3 loop: CASSLLTGFNTDTQYF. The DNA of the CDR3 is TGTGCCAGCAGCTTGTTGACTGGATTCAACACAGATACGCAGTATTTT. The full variable domain, rest sourced from reference TRBV7-9 and TRBJ2-3, is DTGVSQNPRHKITKRGQNVTFRCDPISEHNRLYWYRQTLGQGPEFLTYFQNEAQLEKSRLLSDRFSAERPKGSFSTLEIQRTEQGDSAMYLCASSLLTGFNTDTQYFGPGTRLTVL.